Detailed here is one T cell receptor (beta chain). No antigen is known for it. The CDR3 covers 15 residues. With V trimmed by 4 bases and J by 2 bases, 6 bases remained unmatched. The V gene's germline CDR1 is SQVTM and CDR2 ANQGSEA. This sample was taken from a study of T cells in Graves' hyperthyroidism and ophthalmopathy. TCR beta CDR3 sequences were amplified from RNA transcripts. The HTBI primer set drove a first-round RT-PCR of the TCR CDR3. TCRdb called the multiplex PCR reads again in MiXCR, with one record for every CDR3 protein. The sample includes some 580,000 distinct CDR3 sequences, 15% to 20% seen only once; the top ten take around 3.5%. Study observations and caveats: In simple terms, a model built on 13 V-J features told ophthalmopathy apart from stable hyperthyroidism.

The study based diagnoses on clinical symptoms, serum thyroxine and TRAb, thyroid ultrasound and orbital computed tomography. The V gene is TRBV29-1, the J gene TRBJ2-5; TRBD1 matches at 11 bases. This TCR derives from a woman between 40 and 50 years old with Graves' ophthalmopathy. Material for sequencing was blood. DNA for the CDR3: TGCAGCGTTGTTTTTTGGGACAGGGGGCAAGAGACCCAGTACTTC. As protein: CSVVFWDRGQETQYF.